This T cell receptor (beta chain) originates from a study of blood T cell repertoires in COVID-19. Germline values: CDR1 SGHAT, CDR2 FQNNGV. With 4 bases clipped from V and 5 bases from J, the junction kept 13 bases outside the gene matches. The CDR3 is 17 residues long. TCRdb keeps only in-frame clones here, not all; method: immunoSEQ multiplex PCR. The data show roughly 220,000 clones, with 80% to 90% seen just once and less than 4.5% held by the top ten. The sequenced material came from PBMCs or T cells enriched from blood (not recorded which). The source is a woman aged 40 to 50 with acute COVID-19. The chain is built from TRBV11-2 and TRBJ2-5, with 10 bases that match TRBD1. The CDR3 loop reads CASSSHIQPTGGETQYF. The CDR3, as DNA: TGTGCCAGCAGCTCCCACATCCAACCGACAGGGGGCGAGACCCAGTACTTC.